These 3 T cell receptor beta chains originate from one sample sequenced in a study of Ad26.COV2.S vaccination and SARS-CoV-2 variants (dated by TCRdb to the early 2020s). Per the publication, the treatment or condition label means: about 20 received Ad26.COV2.S at low or high dose, single or two shots; five or six received placebo; per-sample allocation not given. For vaccine and placebo recipients, the sequenced repertoires came from samples collected on day 63 after the first injection. Library method: the immunoSEQ multiplex PCR assay. TCRdb holds this immuneACCESS table with in-frame rearrangements only. Some clones are missing; in checked studies, unresolved V genes explain under half, and the rest has no known cause. The sample table lists fewer than 400,000 clones, approximately 80% of them with a count of one. The ten largest clones take up 2% to 2.5% of the sample. Sequenced material: peripheral blood, taken in a trial of Ad26.COV2.S vaccine versus placebo. These receptors originate from a person aged 18-60 years who received the Ad26.COV2.S COVID-19 vaccine or a placebo.

The chain is built from TRBV19 and TRBJ1-5; 10 nucleotides align to TRBD1. This CDR3 has 17 residues. Germline V gives CDR1 LNHDA, CDR2 SQIVND (reference sequence). Trimming at V came to 6 bases and at J to 0 bases, leaving 8 bases not matched to a gene. The DNA for the CDR3 is TGTGCCAGTAGGCCCATAGGGACAGGGGCTAGCAATCAGCCCCAGCATTTT. Translated: CASRPIGTGASNQPQHF.

The chain employs TRBV19 and TRBJ1-6; tentative D call: TRBD1 (5 bases). Germline CDR1 reads LNHDA; CDR2 reads SQIVND (reference sequence). V was cut by 3 bases and J by 8 bases, with 14 bases left in between. The CDR3 sequence is 15 residues long. CDR3 DNA: TGTGCCAGTAGTATCAGGGCAGGGTTGGATTCACCCCTCCACTTT. Protein product: CASSIRAGLDSPLHF. The full variable domain, its missing parts supplied by reference TRBV19 and TRBJ1-6, is DGGITQSPKYLFRKEGQNVTLSCEQNLNHDAMYWYRQDPGQGLRLIYYSQIVNDFQKGDIAEGYSVSREKKESFPLTVTSAQKNPTAFYLCASSIRAGLDSPLHFGNGTRLTVT.

The genes are TRBV7-2 and TRBJ2-7; D is perhaps TRBD1 (7 bases). Per germline, CDR1 SGHTA and CDR2 FQGNSA. V was shortened by 1 base and J by 3 bases, with 13 bases between the two germline ends. There are 15 residues in the CDR3. The CDR3 DNA follows: TGTGCCAGCAGCTTAGGTGGAGGGGGCGTCTACGAGCAGTACTTC. It yields the protein CASSLGGGGVYEQYF.